The entry below describes one TCR beta chain. The antigen is not known. The PCR used 60 Vbeta and 13 Jbeta primers. Using immunoSEQ multiplex PCR, the repertoire was profiled, and TCRdb retains in-frame clones only, with some absent. The sample includes 70,000 to 100,000 clones. At collection, donors were nominally healthy, but unrecorded immune exposures were probable. This entry comes from a study of cytomegalovirus exposure and HLA in healthy donors. Findings and caveats of the study: According to a later analysis, most TCR beta chains associated with CMV appeared HLA-restricted.

The clonotype comes from a man between 18 and 29 years old in good health and CMV-seropositive. Sequenced: PBMCs.

The CDR3 coding sequence is TGTGCCAGTAGTCCACTAGCGGGAGGTTTGGATACGCAGTATTTT. Residues: CASSPLAGGLDTQYF. This chain links TRBV19 with TRBJ2-3, with TRBD2 matching over 12 bases. The CDR3 spans 15 residues. Per germline, CDR1 LNHDA and CDR2 SQIVND (reference sequence). Trimming cost V 5 bases and J 6 bases; bases outside gene matches: 6.